The entry below describes one T cell receptor beta chain. Antigen: not known. This sample is part of a study of cytomegalovirus exposure and HLA in healthy donors. 60 Vbeta and 13 Jbeta primers were used in PCR. Here immunoSEQ multiplex PCR was the method, and the copy in TCRdb shows in-frame clones only, minus some. The sample holds more than 90,000 clones, around 81% seen once. Trimming took off 5 bases at V and 2 bases at J, with 10 bases between the two ends. Germline V gene data show CDR1 as SEHNR and CDR2 as FQNEAQ (reference sequence). This CDR3 contains 13 residues. Study-wide results and caveats: Most subjects' HLA-A and HLA-B alleles were reportedly predicted from TCR beta sequences.

V and J are TRBV7-9 and TRBJ2-7; D is unclear. This sequence originates from a woman aged 70-85 years in good health and CMV-seropositive. The specimen was PBMCs. The DNA for the CDR3 is TGTGCCAGCAGCCCTTCTCCGGCCTACGAGCAGTACTTC. This encodes CASSPSPAYEQYF.